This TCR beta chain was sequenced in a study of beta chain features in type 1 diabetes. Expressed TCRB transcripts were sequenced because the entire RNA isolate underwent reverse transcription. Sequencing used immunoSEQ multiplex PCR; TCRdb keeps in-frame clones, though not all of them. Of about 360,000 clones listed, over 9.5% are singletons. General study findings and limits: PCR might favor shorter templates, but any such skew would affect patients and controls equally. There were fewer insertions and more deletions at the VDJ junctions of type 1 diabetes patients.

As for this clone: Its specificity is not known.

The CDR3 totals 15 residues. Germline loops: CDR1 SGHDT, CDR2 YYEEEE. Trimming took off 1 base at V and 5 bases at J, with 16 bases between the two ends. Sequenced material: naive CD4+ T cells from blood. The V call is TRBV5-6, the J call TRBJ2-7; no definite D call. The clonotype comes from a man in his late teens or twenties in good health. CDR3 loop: CASSLIRSARDEQYF. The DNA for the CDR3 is TGTGCCAGCAGCTTGATCCGATCCGCTCGGGACGAGCAGTACTTC.